The sample holds one count of the clone carrying this T cell receptor (beta chain). No antigen is known for it. This sample stems from a study of T cell responses to AZD1222 COVID-19 vaccine. Study-level points and caveats: In a largely white British group with more females than males, clonal diversity was possibly underestimated. Spike-specific TCR depth and breadth grew after two AZD1222 doses.

Measured with immunoSEQ multiplex PCR; TCRdb has only the in-frame clones, and not every one. The sample lists some 130,000 clones; about 90% were seen once. Germline V gene sequence: CDR1 SGHTA, CDR2 FQGNSA. Trimming took 3 bases from V and 3 from J, leaving 8 bases between them. This CDR3 comprises 13 residues. The rearrangement uses TRBV7-2 and TRBJ2-5; D gene uncertain. The specimen was peripheral blood, collected 28 days after the second AZD1222 dose. The clonotype was recovered from an adult who received the AZD1222 COVID-19 vaccine. CDR3 protein: CASSFVSKETQYF. The CDR3, as DNA: TGTGCCAGCAGCTTTGTCAGCAAAGAGACCCAGTACTTC. The full variable domain, its missing parts supplied by reference TRBV7-2 and TRBJ2-5, is GAGVSQSPSNKVTEKGKDVELRCDPISGHTALYWYRQSLGQGLEFLIYFQGNSAPDKSGLPSDRFSAERTGGSVSTLTIQRTQQEDSAVYLCASSFVSKETQYFGPGTRLLVL.